Below are 8 T cell receptor beta chains sequenced from a single sample in a study of blood T cell repertoires in COVID-19. Measured with immunoSEQ multiplex PCR; TCRdb has only the in-frame clones, and not every one. The sample contains about 160,000 clones, 80% to 90% of which appear only once. The source material was peripheral blood. Receptor source: a woman in her 70s with acute or convalescent COVID-19.

The J gene is TRBJ2-5, the V gene TRBV27; 9 bases are a match to TRBD2. The germline CDR1 and CDR2 sequences are MNHEY and SMNVEV (reference sequence). V trimming: 3 bases; J trimming: 2 bases; junction bases outside the gene matches: 4. CDR3 length: 15 residues. CDR3 nucleotide sequence: TGTGCCAGCAGTTTTTCCGCGGGGGGGCAAGAGACCCAGTACTTC. This encodes CASSFSAGGQETQYF.

This chain links TRBV19 with TRBJ2-1; perhaps TRBD2 as D (5 bases). The germline V gene has CDR1 LNHDA and CDR2 SQIVND (reference sequence). The CDR3 extends over 17 amino acids. The V gene lost 3 bases and the J gene lost 0 bases, with 15 bases spanning the gap. CDR3 coding DNA: TGTGCCAGTAGTATCGGGCTAGGACTGGGCTCCTACAATGAGCAGTTCTTC. This gives the protein CASSIGLGLGSYNEQFF.

The chain links TRBV20-1 to TRBJ1-4; 7 nucleotides line up with TRBD1. V dropped 3 bases and J dropped 8; count of bases not matched to a gene: 6. Germline V gene data show CDR1 as DFQATT and CDR2 as SNEGSKA (reference sequence). The CDR3 consists of 13 residues. Here the CDR3 DNA reads TGCAGTGCTAGTATGCCAGGGGGGGAAAAACTGTTTTTT. Its protein is CSASMPGGEKLFF.

This clone came up a few times. This sequence joins TRBV19 and TRBJ1-1; D call uncertain. The germline gives CDR1 LNHDA, CDR2 SQIVND (reference sequence). The CDR3 contains 14 residues. The V gene lost 6 bases and the J gene lost 3 bases, with 14 bases spanning the gap. CDR3 residues: CASRARDYDTEAFF. CDR3 nucleotide sequence: TGTGCCAGTAGAGCGAGGGATTATGACACTGAAGCTTTCTTT.

The rearrangement links TRBV19 to TRBJ2-3; TRBD2 might be the D (6 bases). Germline loops: CDR1 LNHDA, CDR2 SQIVND (reference sequence). The CDR3 has 14 amino acids. V lost 4 bases to trimming and J lost 0 bases, with 8 bases between them. The CDR3 spells CASSNRGSTDTQYF. CDR3 bases: TGTGCCAGTAGTAACCGGGGGAGCACAGATACGCAGTATTTT.

The rearrangement uses TRBV10-3 and TRBJ1-5; D uncertain. The CDR3 is made up of 15 amino acids. Germline CDR1 ENHRY, CDR2 SYGVKD. Trimming stripped 0 bases from V and 9 bases from J, with 15 bases between. CDR3 in DNA: TGTGCCATCAGTGAGTCTTCAGCGAGCGCGAGGCCCCAGCATTTT. Protein product: CAISESSASARPQHF.

The chain is built from TRBV5-1 and TRBJ2-5; perhaps TRBD1 as D (8 bases). Germline V gives CDR1 SGHRS, CDR2 YFSETQ. The CDR3 is 15 residues long. Trimming left V 1 base short and J 7 bases short, with 17 bases between. For the CDR3, the DNA is TGCGCCAGCAGCTTGACAGGGGGGGCCTTTGGGACCCAGTACTTC. Amino acids: CASSLTGGAFGTQYF.

This chain joins TRBV2 and TRBJ1-5; 8 nucleotides align to TRBD1. The CDR3 runs to 16 residues. The J segment lost 2 bases and the V segment lost 6 bases, leaving 9 bases of the junction unmatched. Looked up from germline, CDR1 is SNHLY and CDR2 is FYNNEI. CDR3: CASRPDRAMGNQPQHF. The CDR3 nucleotides are TGTGCCAGCAGGCCGGACAGGGCTATGGGCAATCAGCCCCAGCATTTT.